Listed below are T cell receptor beta chains from one sample, sequenced in a study of T-cell reconstitution after alpha-beta-depleted transplantation in children. TCRdb analysed the PCR reads with MiXCR anew, one entry per CDR3 protein. Here the sample spans fewer than 200,000 distinct CDR3 sequences, 6.5% to 7.5% being singletons. The sample here was PBMCs from the stem cell graft donor, taken from the stem cell graft. Source of these receptors: a human donor who donated a stem cell graft to a child with Wiskott-Aldrich syndrome. CDR3s leave out the opening cysteine and the closing phenylalanine or tryptophan.

>TRBJ2-7|TRBV30
AWAGTGGAEY
>TRBJ2-7|TRBV11-3
ASSPTGVGSAQY
>TRBJ2-5|TRBV6-6
ASSYLQETQY
>TRBJ2-5|TRBV7-6
ASSLARGPGETQY
>TRBJ2-2|TRBV14
ASSQVPAGELF
>TRBJ2-7|TRBV20-1
SARGLAGSYEQY
>TRBJ2-1|TRBV5-1
ASSPGLAEYNEQF
>TRBJ2-2|TRBV5-1
ASSPDSVTGELF
>TRBJ2-1|TRBV12-3/TRBV12-4
ASSALETSYNEQF
>TRBJ2-3|TRBV7-8
ASSLNTGGEFTDTQY
>TRBJ2-1|TRBV19
ASRTRDGSYNEQF
>TRBJ2-7|TRBV7-6
ASSAGGRIEQY
>TRBJ1-4|TRBV12-3/TRBV12-4
ASSSWGGTNEKLF
>TRBJ1-4|TRBV12-3/TRBV12-4
ASSLVRGVATNEKLF
>TRBJ1-2|TRBV5-1
ASSSRGEGYT
>TRBJ1-1|TRBV15
ATSRSREDAEAF
>TRBJ1-5|TRBV24-1
ATSDPGQPNQPQH
>TRBJ2-2|TRBV3-1
ASSQEGTGELF